This entry features one TCR beta chain sequence. Its antigen is undetermined. The sample is drawn from a study of cytomegalovirus exposure and HLA in healthy donors. Study-wide results and limits: In a later analysis, a missense DCLRE1C variant was linked to TCR beta V- and J-gene trimming. A later analysis reportedly found that, within productive TCRs, an Asian-associated ancestry cluster had fewer N-insertions than the mean observed across the roughly 670 donors.

This CDR3 comprises 13 residues. V was clipped by 6 bases and J by 10 bases, with 17 bases between them. CDR1 and CDR2 from the germline V gene are MDHEN and SYDVKM. The PCR contained 60 Vbeta and 13 Jbeta primers. Repertoires were generated with immunoSEQ multiplex PCR, while TCRdb's copy carries only in-frame clones and drops some. The table has roughly 120,000 clones, 15% seen once. The sequence came from a woman aged 18-35 years in good health and CMV-seronegative. This rearrangement joins TRBV28 to TRBJ2-3, with D perhaps TRBD2 (6 bases). Specimen: PBMCs. CDR3 residues: CASSRRDRGPQYF. Here the CDR3 DNA reads TGTGCCAGCAGCCGGAGGGACCGGGGACCGCAGTATTTT.